Each of the 23 T cell receptor beta chains below was sequenced from the same sample in a study of radiation and T cells in renal cell carcinoma. The assay was immunoSEQ multiplex PCR, and TCRdb's table has in-frame clones only and misses some. The repertoire holds about 15,000 clones, with about three fifths as singletons. The sample's treatment: treatment-naive control, cytoreductive nephrectomy. Material: tumor tissue, obtained from a patient whose treatment was nephrectomy without radiotherapy. These receptors all stem from a man between 60 and 70 years old with renal cell carcinoma.

By share of the sample, this clone is medium-sized. The chain has TRBV19 and TRBJ2-2, with 9 bases that match TRBD1. Losses at the gene ends were 9 bases for V and 7 bases for J; bases not matched to a gene: 6. The CDR3 is 13 amino acids. CDR1 and CDR2 (germline): LNHDA, SQIVND (reference sequence). The CDR3 region has the DNA TGTGCCAGCCACGGGACAGGGTACGGGGAGCTGTTTTTT. Translating it yields CASHGTGYGELFF.

This chain joins TRBV7-2 and TRBJ2-3; perhaps TRBD2 as D (5 bases). Germline assignment: CDR1 SGHTA and CDR2 FQGNSA. V gave up 5 bases and J gave up 0 bases, with 12 bases separating them. CDR3 length: 15 residues. In nucleotides, the CDR3 is TGTGCCAGCAGCACGTGGACTTCCAGCACAGATACGCAGTATTTT. The encoded protein is CASSTWTSSTDTQYF.

The V gene is TRBV7-2, the J gene TRBJ2-5; the D gene could be TRBD1 or TRBD2 (5 bases each). CDR3 length equals 15 residues. The V gene lost 5 bases and the J gene lost 1 base, with 14 bases spanning the gap. Germline CDR1 and CDR2: SGHTA and FQGNSA. Here the CDR3 reads CASSPGASLQETQYF. The CDR3 nucleotides are TGTGCCAGCAGCCCCGGGGCTAGCCTCCAAGAGACCCAGTACTTC.

V usage is TRBV9 and J usage is TRBJ2-7; D is uncertain. The CDR3 has 16 amino acids. V was pared by 0 bases and J by 0 bases, with 13 bases between. The germline V gene has CDR1 SGDLS and CDR2 YYNGEE. The CDR3 is CASSVDERRSSYEQYF. The CDR3, as DNA: TGTGCCAGCAGCGTAGATGAGCGCCGAAGCTCCTACGAGCAGTACTTC.

The chain recombines TRBV19 with TRBJ2-2; D tentatively reads TRBD1 or TRBD2 (7 bases each). This CDR3 has 17 amino acids. The V end lost 9 bases, the J end lost 2 bases, and 22 bases lay between the germline ends. CDR1 is LNHDA and CDR2 is SQIVND in the germline V gene (reference sequence). In DNA, the CDR3 is TGTGCCAGCCAAGCTGCCGGGGAGGGGGCCAACACCGGGGAGCTGTTTTTT. This translates into CASQAAGEGANTGELFF.

This chain connects TRBV5-4 to TRBJ1-1; no reliable D call. Germline values: CDR1 SGHNT, CDR2 YYREEE (reference sequence). Trimming left V 4 bases short and J 2 bases short, with 9 bases between. The CDR3 runs 13 residues. CDR3 DNA: TGTGCCAGCAGCGGTGACTCAAACACTGAAGCTTTCTTT. Encoded protein: CASSGDSNTEAFF.

The chain combines TRBV6-4 with TRBJ2-2; no clear D gene. Germline CDR1 MRHNA, CDR2 SNTAGT. V was shortened by 4 bases and J by 5 bases, with 8 bases between the two germline ends. CDR3 size: 13 residues. CDR3 in DNA: TGTGCCAGCAGTGTTGACGAAACCGGGGAGCTGTTTTTT. It specifies CASSVDETGELFF.

This chain links TRBV19 with TRBJ2-7; D possibly matches TRBD1 or TRBD2 (8 bases each). The germline V and J ends were trimmed by 11 bases and 3 bases, with 17 bases remaining between them. The CDR3 loop spans 13 amino acids. Germline loops: CDR1 LNHDA, CDR2 SQIVND (reference sequence). The DNA for the CDR3 is TGTGCCCGGGAGGGGACAGGCAACTACGAGCAGTACTTC. Its protein product is CAREGTGNYEQYF.

The chain carries TRBV18 and TRBJ2-7; 8 nucleotides line up with TRBD1. Germline CDR1 and CDR2: KGHSH and LQKENI. The CDR3 contains 14 residues. The J segment lost 5 bases and the V segment lost 4 bases, leaving 7 bases of the junction unmatched. The CDR3 sequence is CASSLGTGGDEQYF. In nucleotides, the CDR3 is TGTGCCAGCTCACTCGGGACAGGAGGCGACGAGCAGTACTTC.

The CDR3: CASSLPAGTNTEAFF. The CDR3 DNA follows: TGCGCCAGCAGCTTGCCCGCCGGGACAAACACTGAAGCTTTCTTT. The rearrangement uses TRBV5-1 and TRBJ1-1; D may be TRBD1 (6 bases). V was trimmed by 1 base and J by 2 bases, leaving 12 bases between them. Germline V gives CDR1 SGHRS, CDR2 YFSETQ. The CDR3 contains 15 residues.

Only a few counts were recorded for this clone. J is TRBJ2-1 and V is TRBV4-1, with 7 positions matching TRBD2. Trimming took 6 bases from V and 7 from J; bases not matched to a gene: 9. This CDR3 region has 14 residues. Per germline, CDR1 MGHRA and CDR2 YSYEKL. CDR3 in DNA: TGCGCCAGCAGAAAGGGAGGGAGAAGTAATGAGCAGTTCTTC. Residues: CASRKGGRSNEQFF.

The rearrangement joins TRBV5-5 to TRBJ1-2, with D tentatively TRBD1 (5 bases). Germline V gene sequence: CDR1 SGHKS, CDR2 YYEKEE (reference sequence). The V end was cut by 1 base, the J end by 5 bases, with 15 bases between. This CDR3 has 15 residues. The chain's CDR3 is CASSLQGTDYYGYTF. CDR3 sequence (DNA): TGTGCCAGCAGCTTGCAGGGCACGGATTATTATGGCTACACCTTC.

This sequence joins TRBV20-1 and TRBJ2-1; TRBD2 is a possible D gene (5 bases). V shed 0 bases and J shed 12 bases, with 9 bases lying between them. The CDR3 totals 11 residues. Germline assignment: CDR1 DFQATT and CDR2 SNEGSKA (reference sequence). The CDR3 DNA follows: TGCAGTGCTAGAGACCTGGACTTGCAGTTCTTC. Translating it yields CSARDLDLQFF.

This clone came up once. The rearrangement links TRBV27 to TRBJ1-5; TRBD1 is a possible D gene (5 bases). Looked up from germline, CDR1 is MNHEY and CDR2 is SMNVEV (reference sequence). V was cut by 3 bases and J by 5 bases, with 8 bases left in between. The CDR3 consists of 13 residues. In DNA form, the CDR3 reads TGTGCCAGCAGTTTTTGGGGCGATCAGCCCCAGCATTTT. Amino acids: CASSFWGDQPQHF.

Judged by abundance, this clone is large. The CDR3 sequence: CASSLEGGYNQPQHF. The CDR3 coding sequence is TGTGCCAGCAGCTTGGAAGGCGGATACAATCAGCCCCAGCATTTT. The V call is TRBV5-5, the J call TRBJ1-5; D unresolved. The CDR3 has 15 amino acids. Germline V lookup: CDR1 SGHKS, CDR2 YYEKEE (reference sequence). The V end was cut by 0 bases, the J end by 3 bases, with 10 bases between.

This chain links TRBV4-1 with TRBJ1-1, with unresolved D. The CDR3 has 14 residues. Deletions cut 4 bases from V and 2 bases from J, with 11 bases between. Germline values: CDR1 MGHRA, CDR2 YSYEKL. In DNA, the CDR3 is TGCGCCAGCAGCCCAACCGACCGTAACACTGAAGCTTTCTTT. Protein product: CASSPTDRNTEAFF.

This clone turned up a few times. A read error may produce the germline difference seen at one junction end. CDR3 sequence: CASSLSGGGAGELFF. DNA of the CDR3: TGTGCTAGCAGTTTATCCGGGGGCGGTGCGGGGGAGCTGTTTTTT. V usage is TRBV7-7 and J usage is TRBJ2-2, with D perhaps assigned TRBD1 or TRBD2 (6 bases each). The germline gives CDR1 SSHAT, CDR2 FNYEAQ (reference sequence). The CDR3 covers 15 residues.

This clone was counted a few times. The chain carries TRBV5-1 and TRBJ2-2, with 9 bases aligning to TRBD1. Germline assignment: CDR1 SGHRS and CDR2 YFSETQ. The V and J ends lost 4 bases and 4 bases, in that order; junction bases with no gene match: 5. The CDR3 is 15 amino acids. The DNA for the CDR3 is TGCGCCAGCAGCGCGGGACAGGGTAGCACCGGGGAGCTGTTTTTT. Protein: CASSAGQGSTGELFF.

The CDR3 loop is CASSGDGVGQTFLNIQYF. The CDR3 DNA sequence: TGTGCCAGCAGCGGCGACGGCGTAGGACAGACCTTTCTAAACATTCAGTACTTC. The rearrangement joins TRBV7-9 to TRBJ2-4; D possibly corresponds to TRBD1 (6 bases). The V gene's germline CDR1 is SEHNR and CDR2 FQNEAQ (reference sequence). Trimming took 5 bases from V and 6 from J, leaving 26 bases between them. This CDR3 is 18 amino acids long.

V usage is TRBV5-6 and J usage is TRBJ2-4; a weak D match, TRBD2 (7 bases). Germline assignment: CDR1 SGHDT and CDR2 YYEEEE. The CDR3 is 14 amino acids. With 4 bases removed from V and 6 bases from J, the gap between germline ends came to 14 bases. CDR3 DNA sequence: TGTGCCAGCAGCCTACCCGGGGGGCTAAACATTCAGTACTTC. Protein product: CASSLPGGLNIQYF.

This clone was seen only a few times. This rearrangement joins TRBV29-1 to TRBJ1-1; 7 nucleotides line up with TRBD1. CDR1 and CDR2 (germline): SQVTM, ANQGSEA. The CDR3 loop spans 11 amino acids. After removal of 7 bases from V and 6 bases from J, the junction contained 5 bases not matched to a gene. CDR3 residues: CSGYRGPEAFF. The CDR3, as DNA: TGCAGCGGCTACAGGGGTCCTGAAGCTTTCTTT.

This clone was observed a few times. The chain combines TRBV19 with TRBJ1-1; D is unclear. Germline V gene lookup returns CDR1 LNHDA and CDR2 SQIVND (reference sequence). V dropped 6 bases and J dropped 4 bases, with 15 bases sitting between them. The length of the CDR3 is 14 residues. The CDR3 nucleotides are TGTGCCAGTAGCCCTAGGCCGAGCGTCACTGAAGCTTTCTTT. Translation: CASSPRPSVTEAFF.

This clone was detected a few times. DNA of the CDR3: TGTGCCAGCAGCTCGGACAGAGATCAGCCCCAGCATTTT. It yields the protein CASSSDRDQPQHF. This chain links TRBV5-4 with TRBJ1-5; tentative D call: TRBD1 (6 bases). The CDR3 contains 13 residues. The V and J ends lost 3 bases and 5 bases respectively, with 9 bases between them. Germline V gene lookup returns CDR1 SGHNT and CDR2 YYREEE (reference sequence).